These 17 T cell receptor beta chains came from one sample sequenced in a study of T cells of healthy individuals. TCRdb re-analysed the 5' RACE reads in MiXCR, keeping a single row per CDR3 protein. This table has about 40,000 distinct CDR3 sequences, roughly 4.3% appearing once. The receptors were gathered from a human donor in good health.

This clonotype was found many times. This chain uses TRBV27 with TRBJ1-4, with D perhaps matching TRBD1 (5 bases). CDR1 MNHEY and CDR2 SMNVEV come from the germline V gene (reference sequence). This CDR3 contains 15 residues. Trimming stripped 8 bases from V and 3 bases from J, with 16 bases between. CDR3 sequence reads: CASGRAGSANEKLFF. Here the CDR3 DNA reads TGTGCCAGCGGGAGGGCAGGGTCAGCTAATGAAAAACTGTTTTTT.

This clonotype was seen more than once but under ten times. The rearrangement uses TRBV30 and TRBJ1-1; D not resolved. Germline V CDR1 and CDR2: GTSNPN, SVGIG (reference sequence). V was pared by 4 bases and J by 4 bases, with 13 bases between. The CDR3 has 13 amino acids. In nucleotides, the CDR3 is TGTGCCTGGATGAACGGGAGGTCCACTGAAGCTTTCTTT. It specifies CAWMNGRSTEAFF.

Ten or more counts support this clonotype. The rearrangement uses TRBV20-1 and TRBJ2-1, with TRBD2 matching 7 bases. J lost 3 bases, V lost 0 bases, and 8 bases had no gene match. The CDR3 sequence is 16 residues long. The germline CDR1 and CDR2 sequences are DFQATT and SNEGSKA (reference sequence). The CDR3 protein is CSARDVMGEGYNEQFF. CDR3 nucleotide sequence: TGCAGTGCTAGAGATGTTATGGGGGAGGGCTACAATGAGCAGTTCTTC.

This clonotype came up many times. The chain joins TRBV3-1 to TRBJ1-1; D is possibly TRBD1 (5 bases). This CDR3 contains 17 residues. CDR1 is LGHDT and CDR2 is YNNKEL in the germline V gene (reference sequence). Trimming shortened V by 3 bases and J by 4 bases, and 21 bases separated the two germline ends. The CDR3 DNA follows: TGTGCCAGCAGCCACACATCCGGGAACCCCGGGGGCACTGAAGCTTTCTTT. It yields the protein CASSHTSGNPGGTEAFF.

This clonotype was picked up many times. The chain is built from TRBV4-1 and TRBJ2-5; TRBD2 might be the D (6 bases). This CDR3 contains 15 residues. Germline values: CDR1 MGHRA, CDR2 YSYEKL. V was pared by 0 bases and J by 5 bases, with 13 bases between. This chain's CDR3 is CASSQDGRIWETQYF. The DNA for the CDR3 is TGCGCCAGCAGCCAAGATGGGAGGATTTGGGAGACCCAGTACTTC.

The chain carries TRBV7-8 and TRBJ2-1, with 9 bases aligning to TRBD2. With 1 base clipped from V and 10 bases from J, the junction kept 23 bases outside the gene matches. Germline V gene data show CDR1 as SGHVS and CDR2 as FQNEAQ. The CDR3 is made up of 20 amino acids. The CDR3 nucleotides read TGTGCCAGCAGCTTAGGACCGGGGATGGCCGGGCGGGAGGGCCGGGGGGAGCAGTTCTTC. Translating gives CASSLGPGMAGREGRGEQFF.

This clonotype was detected ten times or more. This sequence joins TRBV24-1 and TRBJ2-1; 7 positions agree with TRBD2. CDR1 KGHDR and CDR2 SFDVKD come from the germline V gene. The J segment lost 4 bases and the V segment lost 10 bases, leaving 15 bases of the junction unmatched. This CDR3 has 16 residues. DNA for the CDR3: TGTGCCACGGGGAGGGGTCTCGAGACTCCTTACAATGAGCAGTTCTTC. It translates to CATGRGLETPYNEQFF.

This clonotype appeared many times. This rearrangement joins TRBV7-9 to TRBJ1-4; unclear D gene. Germline V gene lookup returns CDR1 SEHNR and CDR2 FQNEAQ (reference sequence). Trimming removed 1 base at V and 3 bases at J, with 6 bases between. The CDR3 is 14 residues long. The CDR3 sequence: CASSLGAANEKLFF. CDR3 DNA: TGTGCCAGCAGCTTAGGTGCGGCTAATGAAAAACTGTTTTTT.

By its share, this clonotype is medium-sized. The CDR3 DNA follows: TGCAGTGCTAGAATGGGGGAGGTCACTGAAGCTTTCTTT. It codes for CSARMGEVTEAFF. The rearrangement uses TRBV20-1 and TRBJ1-1, with D perhaps TRBD1 (5 bases). CDR1 and CDR2 from the germline V gene are DFQATT and SNEGSKA (reference sequence). The CDR3 contains 13 residues. Trimming cost V 2 bases and J 4 bases, with 11 bases left between them.

This clonotype was picked up many times. The chain links TRBV18 to TRBJ1-1; TRBD1 is a possible D gene (5 bases). CDR3 length equals 13 residues. CDR1 and CDR2 (germline): KGHSH, LQKENI. Deletions cut 3 bases from V and 5 bases from J, with 10 bases between. Written as DNA, the CDR3 is TGTGCCAGCTCACCGGGACTTGCAACTGAAGCTTTCTTT. Amino acid sequence: CASSPGLATEAFF.

This clonotype was observed many times. The chain has TRBV2 and TRBJ1-5, with D perhaps TRBD1 (6 bases). The CDR3 spans 15 residues. Germline V gene data show CDR1 as SNHLY and CDR2 as FYNNEI. V lost 6 bases and J 2 bases, leaving 14 bases between the germline ends. The chain's CDR3 is CASRAGTPRNQPQHF. The CDR3 region has the DNA TGTGCCAGCAGGGCCGGGACACCGCGCAATCAGCCCCAGCATTTT.

About this clonotype: Germline and junction disagree at one end, which may indicate a read error. This chain uses TRBV12-3 or TRBV12-4 with TRBJ1-4; D is perhaps TRBD1 (6 bases). This CDR3 has 14 amino acids. Here the CDR3 reads CVSSFLQGNEKLFF. The CDR3 bases are TGTGTCAGCAGTTTTCTACAGGGCAATGAAAAACTGTTTTTT.

This clonotype showed up many times. The chain is built from TRBV28 and TRBJ2-7; the D is unclear. V gave up 5 bases and J gave up 3 bases, with 8 bases separating them. This CDR3 region has 12 residues. Germline V gene data show CDR1 as MDHEN and CDR2 as SYDVKM. The CDR3 is CASSPDFYEQYF. The DNA for the CDR3 is TGTGCCAGCAGTCCCGATTTCTACGAGCAGTACTTC.

This clonotype was counted at least ten times. The V gene is TRBV6-1, the J gene TRBJ1-6; weak D call: TRBD1 (5 bases). Trimming took 4 bases from V and 10 from J, leaving 20 bases between them. The CDR3 is 16 amino acids. The germline gives CDR1 MNHNS, CDR2 SASEGT. CDR3 loop: CASSGGGPLSASPLHF. Here the CDR3 DNA reads TGTGCCAGCAGTGGGGGGGGACCATTATCGGCGTCACCCCTCCACTTT.

This clonotype has more than one count but fewer than ten. In DNA, the CDR3 is TGCAGTGCTAGTTGGGTACAGGTAACTGAAGCTTTCTTT. Protein sequence: CSASWVQVTEAFF. This sequence joins TRBV20-1 and TRBJ1-1, with D possibly being TRBD1 (5 bases). Trimming stripped 3 bases from V and 5 bases from J, with 13 bases between. Germline V gene sequence: CDR1 DFQATT, CDR2 SNEGSKA (reference sequence). The CDR3 runs 13 residues.

On this clonotype: This sequence may be a read error, since a much larger clone differs from it by one base. This rearrangement joins TRBV5-1 to TRBJ2-2; perhaps TRBD1 as D (6 bases). This CDR3 has 14 residues. Germline V gives CDR1 SGHRS, CDR2 YFSETQ. CDR3 sequence reads: CASSFTGNTGKLFF. The CDR3 nucleotides read TGCGCCAGCAGTTTTACAGGGAACACCGGGAAGCTGTTTTTT.

This clonotype has only a few counts. V and J are TRBV9 and TRBJ2-5, with TRBD2 matching over 10 bases. V lost 4 bases to trimming and J lost 3 bases; unmatched junction nucleotides: 6. The CDR3 has 15 residues. Germline values: CDR1 SGDLS, CDR2 YYNGEE. The CDR3, as DNA: TGTGCCAGCAGCCCCAGCGGGAGGGCCGAAGAGACCCAGTACTTC. Residues: CASSPSGRAEETQYF.